The clone carrying this T cell receptor (beta chain) appeared a single time. This record belongs to a study of cytomegalovirus exposure and HLA in healthy donors. PCR was performed using 60 Vbeta and 13 Jbeta primers. Assay used: immunoSEQ multiplex PCR; TCRdb lists only in-frame clones, some missing. The sample yields some 90,000 clones, roughly 70% seen once. CDR3 size: 17 residues. The V gene lost 5 bases and the J gene lost 0 bases, with 14 bases spanning the gap. Per the germline V gene, CDR1 is MGHDK and CDR2 is SYGVNS. V usage is TRBV25-1 and J usage is TRBJ2-6; D perhaps matches TRBD1 (5 bases). Sequences were obtained from PBMCs. The TCR originated in a man aged 35 to 55 in good health and CMV-seronegative. The DNA of the CDR3 is TGTGCCAGCAGTCACCCCGGACAAATCTCTGGGGCCAACGTCCTGACTTTC. This gives the protein CASSHPGQISGANVLTF.